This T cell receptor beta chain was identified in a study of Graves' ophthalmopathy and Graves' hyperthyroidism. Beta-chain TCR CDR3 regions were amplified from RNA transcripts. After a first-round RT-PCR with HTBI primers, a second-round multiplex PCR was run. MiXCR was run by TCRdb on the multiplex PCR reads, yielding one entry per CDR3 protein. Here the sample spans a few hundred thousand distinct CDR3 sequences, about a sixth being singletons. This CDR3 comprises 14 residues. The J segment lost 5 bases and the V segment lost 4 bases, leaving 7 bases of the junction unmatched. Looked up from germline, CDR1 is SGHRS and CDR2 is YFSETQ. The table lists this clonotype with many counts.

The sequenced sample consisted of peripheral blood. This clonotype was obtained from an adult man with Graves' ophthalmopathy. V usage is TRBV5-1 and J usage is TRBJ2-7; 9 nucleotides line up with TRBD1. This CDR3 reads CASSRGQGPDEQYF. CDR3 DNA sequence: TGCGCCAGCAGCCGGGGACAGGGCCCGGACGAGCAGTACTTC. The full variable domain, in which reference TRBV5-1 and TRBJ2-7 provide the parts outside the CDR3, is KAGVTQTPRYLIKTRGQQVTLSCSPISGHRSVSWYQQTPGQGLQFLFEYFSETQRNKGNFPGRFSGRQFSNSRSEMNVSTLELGDSALYLCASSRGQGPDEQYFGPGTRLTVT.